This T cell receptor (beta chain) was observed in a study of blood T cell repertoires in COVID-19. Germline loops: CDR1 KGHSH, CDR2 LQKENI. The V and J ends lost 3 bases and 4 bases, in that order; junction bases with no gene match: 5. The CDR3 is made up of 14 amino acids. Authors' analysis steps: Reference gene primer amplification gave nucleated cell count estimates. The protocol was immunoSEQ multiplex PCR, while the TCRdb copy is restricted to in-frame clones and leaves out a portion. The V and J calls and clone size come from that table; D and trimming were worked out from the DNA. The table lists over 200,000 clones, roughly 80% of them singletons, with 18% in the top ten.

The sample consisted of peripheral blood. This receptor was taken from a woman of 80 years or more with active or convalescent COVID-19. The chain couples TRBV18 to TRBJ2-5, with 7 bases lining up with TRBD2. The CDR3 region has the DNA TGTGCCAGCTCACCGGGGACTATCGGAGAGACCCAGTACTTC. This gives the protein CASSPGTIGETQYF.